The T cell receptor beta chain described here comes from a study of radiotherapy plus CTLA-4 blockade in lung cancer. Only in-frame clones appear in the TCRdb table, and some are missing; sequencing was by immunoSEQ multiplex PCR. The sample lists roughly 120,000 clones, more than 65% occurring once. The CDR3 contains 16 residues. The V and J ends lost 0 bases and 1 base, in that order; junction bases with no gene match: 5. Germline CDR1 reads KGHSH; CDR2 reads LQKENI. V is TRBV18 and J is TRBJ2-5; 7 nucleotides match TRBD1. This TCR was sampled from a human donor with non-small cell lung cancer that progressed on radiotherapy plus ipilimumab. Some clones in this sample may be carry-over from other donors' samples. The sequencing here drew on peripheral blood, taken from a patient treated with radiotherapy plus ipilimumab. DNA for the CDR3: TGTGCCAGCTCACCACCGAATCGGGACAGCCAAGAGACCCAGTACTTC. This codes for CASSPPNRDSQETQYF.